The 8 T cell receptor beta chains in this list originate from one sample, sequenced in a study of early T cells in non-severe SARS-CoV-2 infection (dated by TCRdb to the early 2020s). The method behind the library was 5' RACE. TCRdb shows the sequencer as NextSeq 500. TCRdb trimmed public reads at Q25 via fastp, called clones via MiXCR and kept in-frame beta chains. Rows with one shared CDR3 protein collapse into an entry with the most common genes and DNA. This sample is represented by 55,000 to 70,000 distinct CDR3 sequences; roughly an eighth of them were singletons. Clones ranked in the top ten supply around 1.8% of the sample. What was sequenced was whole blood. These receptors were taken from an adult who was a healthcare worker with PCR-confirmed SARS-CoV-2 infection or an uninfected control (not recorded which).

This clonotype was seen many times. The CDR3: CSAREAKNSGNTIYF. In nucleotides, the CDR3 is TGCAGTGCTAGAGAGGCAAAGAACTCTGGAAACACCATATATTTT. This chain connects TRBV20-1 to TRBJ1-3; D is ambiguous. The length of the CDR3 is 15 residues. From germline, CDR1 is DFQATT and CDR2 SNEGSKA (reference sequence). The ends were cut back, 0 bases at V and 0 bases at J, with 9 bases in the middle.

The table lists this clonotype with a few counts. This sequence joins TRBV7-9 and TRBJ2-7, with 8 bases identical to TRBD1. CDR1 and CDR2 (germline): SEHNR, FQNEAQ (reference sequence). This CDR3 comprises 15 residues. Trimming took 5 bases from V and 6 from J; bases not matched to a gene: 12. CDR3 protein: CASSPLTGDLSEQYF. DNA of the CDR3: TGTGCCAGCAGCCCGTTGACAGGGGATCTTAGCGAGCAGTACTTC.

This clonotype appeared a few times. The chain has TRBV12-3 or TRBV12-4 and TRBJ2-7; D possibly matches TRBD1 or TRBD2 (5 bases each). The ends were cut back, 5 bases at V and 5 bases at J, with 19 bases in the middle. This CDR3 is 15 amino acids long. The chain's CDR3 is CASSNYRDPANEQYF. As DNA, the CDR3 is TGTGCCAGCAGTAACTACCGGGACCCGGCAAACGAGCAGTACTTC.

The chain employs TRBV7-2 and TRBJ2-7; no firm D call. Per germline, CDR1 SGHTA and CDR2 FQGNSA. The germline V and J ends were trimmed by 6 bases and 0 bases, with 18 bases remaining between them. This CDR3 is built from 16 residues. The CDR3, as DNA: TGTGCCAGCAGTGACAAATTTAGGGTCAGCTCCTACGAGCAGTACTTC. Protein product: CASSDKFRVSSYEQYF.

This clonotype turned up a few times. The CDR3 DNA reads TGCGCCAGCAGAATTAGCGGGGAGCTCTACGAGCAGTACTTC. Translation: CASRISGELYEQYF. This sequence joins TRBV5-1 and TRBJ2-7, with 8 bases matching TRBD2. Unmatched junction bases numbered 7, after V lost 5 bases and J lost 3 bases. CDR1 is SGHRS, CDR2 YFSETQ, per germline. CDR3 size: 14 residues.

This clonotype turned up a few times. The genes are TRBV11-2 and TRBJ2-5, with 8 nucleotides matching TRBD2. CDR3 length: 15 residues. Germline V gene lookup returns CDR1 SGHAT and CDR2 FQNNGV. V lost 7 bases, J lost 2 bases, and 9 bases stayed unmatched. In DNA, the CDR3 is TGTGCCAGCACCAGGGGCGGGGGGTCACAAGAGACCCAGTACTTC. This sequence encodes CASTRGGGSQETQYF. The variable domain in full, completed from reference TRBV11-2 and TRBJ2-5, reads EAGVAQSPRYKIIEKRQSVAFWCNPISGHATLYWYQQILGQGPKLLIQFQNNGVVDDSQLPKDRFSAERLKGVDSTLKIQPAKLEDSAVYLCASTRGGGSQETQYFGPGTRLLVL.

This clonotype has more than one count but fewer than ten. The chain combines TRBV29-1 with TRBJ2-1; 12 bases are a match to TRBD2. Trimming at V came to 7 bases and at J to 8 bases, leaving 12 bases not matched to a gene. The length of the CDR3 is 15 residues. Germline CDR1 reads SQVTM; CDR2 reads ANQGSEA. CDR3 coding DNA: TGCAGCGCTGTTAAAGCTAGCGGGGGGGCCCATGAGCAGTTCTTC. This gives the protein CSAVKASGGAHEQFF.

This clonotype showed up many times. This chain uses TRBV6-1 with TRBJ2-7; the D gene is possibly TRBD1 (5 bases). The CDR3 loop spans 14 amino acids. In germline, CDR1 is MNHNS, CDR2 SASEGT. The germline V and J ends were trimmed by 3 bases and 5 bases, with 14 bases remaining between them. For the CDR3, the DNA is TGTGCCAGCAGTGACCCCAGGGTTGTTCACGAGCAGTACTTC. This codes for CASSDPRVVHEQYF.